These 29 T cell receptor beta chains were all obtained from the same sample, sequenced in a study of blood T cell repertoires in COVID-19. Clones were read by immunoSEQ multiplex PCR, and TCRdb kept only the in-frame ones, dropping some. Here the sample spans hundreds of thousands of clones, around 85% being singletons. The material sequenced was peripheral blood. The receptors here all came from a woman over 75 with acute or convalescent COVID-19.

The CDR3 spells CASSLERDTEAFF. Written as DNA, the CDR3 is TGTGCCAGCAGCTTAGAGAGGGATACTGAAGCTTTCTTT. The chain links TRBV7-2 to TRBJ1-1; D is undetermined. Per the germline V gene, CDR1 is SGHTA and CDR2 is FQGNSA. The CDR3 length is 13 residues. Trimming cost V 1 base and J 5 bases, with 8 bases left between them.

This clone was recorded a few times. The chain has TRBV5-4 and TRBJ1-3; 10 positions agree with TRBD1. V shed 4 bases and J 4 bases; nucleotides not matched to a gene: 11. There are 17 residues in the CDR3. Germline V gene lookup returns CDR1 SGHNT and CDR2 YYREEE (reference sequence). The CDR3 sequence: CASSTMTGGGGGNTIYF. The CDR3 DNA reads as TGTGCCAGCAGCACCATGACAGGGGGCGGAGGGGGAAACACCATATATTTT.

The chain links TRBV19 to TRBJ1-5, with 7 bases matching TRBD1. The CDR3 is 16 amino acids. After removal of 6 bases from V and 0 bases from J, the junction contained 8 bases not matched to a gene. The germline V gene encodes CDR1 LNHDA and CDR2 SQIVND (reference sequence). CDR3 in DNA: TGTGCCAGTAGGATTACAGGGGACGATAGCAATCAGCCCCAGCATTTT. Its protein is CASRITGDDSNQPQHF.

In its sample, this clone was seen once. The chain couples TRBV5-1 to TRBJ1-6, with D tentatively TRBD1 (5 bases). V was clipped by 5 bases and J by 8 bases, with 14 bases between them. In germline, CDR1 is SGHRS, CDR2 YFSETQ. CDR3 length equals 14 residues. The CDR3 DNA follows: TGCGCCAGCAGTTCTGACGGGGGTGATTCACCCCTCCACTTT. It codes for CASSSDGGDSPLHF.

The rearrangement joins TRBV24-1 to TRBJ1-5, with 9 bases identical to TRBD1. This CDR3 has 16 residues. CDR1 is KGHDR, CDR2 SFDVKD, per germline. Losses at the gene ends were 5 bases for V and 1 base for J; bases not matched to a gene: 5. The chain's CDR3 is CATSGSGTGSNQPQHF. The CDR3 DNA is TGTGCCACCAGTGGCTCCGGGACAGGGAGCAATCAGCCCCAGCATTTT.

This clone was seen repeatedly, ten times or more. This chain uses TRBV2 with TRBJ1-6; D possibly corresponds to TRBD1 (6 bases). CDR3 size: 15 residues. V was cut by 6 bases and J by 7 bases, with 16 bases left in between. Germline lookup yields CDR1 SNHLY and CDR2 FYNNEI. The CDR3 nucleotides are TGTGCCAGCAGGAACCGACAGCAGGGGAATTCACCCCTCCACTTT. Translated: CASRNRQQGNSPLHF.

V is TRBV6-5 and J is TRBJ1-5, with 7 positions matching TRBD1. This CDR3 region has 13 residues. With 5 bases clipped from V and 7 bases from J, the junction kept 5 bases outside the gene matches. Per germline, CDR1 MNHEY and CDR2 SVGAGI. The CDR3 sequence is CASSPWTGQPQHF. Here the CDR3 DNA reads TGTGCCAGCAGTCCCTGGACAGGACAGCCCCAGCATTTT.

The count of this clone is one. The gene calls are TRBV6-6 and TRBJ1-1; perhaps TRBD1 as D (6 bases). This CDR3 comprises 15 residues. V lost 6 bases and J 1 base, leaving 15 bases between the germline ends. Germline CDR1 is MNHNY and CDR2 is SVGAGI (reference sequence). CDR3: CASSPRGGPNTEAFF. The CDR3 bases are TGTGCCAGCAGCCCAAGGGGGGGACCGAACACTGAAGCTTTCTTT.

This clone was seen a few times. The rearrangement links TRBV6-6 to TRBJ2-1, with 11 bases matching TRBD2. The J segment lost 0 bases and the V segment lost 5 bases, leaving 3 bases of the junction unmatched. This CDR3 has 16 residues. Germline V lookup: CDR1 MNHNY, CDR2 SVGAGI (reference sequence). CDR3 sequence: CASSRLAGSSYNEQFF. CDR3 nucleotides: TGTGCCAGCAGTCGACTAGCGGGGAGCTCCTACAATGAGCAGTTCTTC.

The chain links TRBV28 to TRBJ1-5, with 8 bases that match TRBD1. The CDR3 sequence is 14 residues long. V gave up 6 bases and J gave up 3 bases; unmatched junction bases: 4. Per the germline V gene, CDR1 is MDHEN and CDR2 is SYDVKM. The chain's CDR3 is CASRPGQDNQPQHF. In DNA, the CDR3 is TGTGCCAGCAGACCGGGACAGGACAATCAGCCCCAGCATTTT.

V and J are TRBV7-7 and TRBJ1-4; no firm D call. Trimming shortened V by 5 bases and J by 5 bases, and 15 bases separated the two germline ends. The CDR3 has 15 amino acids. Germline loops: CDR1 SSHAT, CDR2 FNYEAQ (reference sequence). The CDR3 here is CASSLSSRENEKLFF. As DNA, the CDR3 is TGTGCCAGCAGCCTATCCTCCCGGGAGAATGAAAAACTGTTTTTT.

This sequence joins TRBV5-1 and TRBJ2-7; TRBD1 might be the D (6 bases). The germline V gene encodes CDR1 SGHRS and CDR2 YFSETQ. V lost 0 bases and J lost 5, with 12 bases in between. The CDR3 extends over 14 amino acids. The CDR3 DNA reads TGCGCCAGCAGCTTGGGAAGGGGGATAAACGAGCAGTACTTC. Translated: CASSLGRGINEQYF.

V is TRBV19 and J is TRBJ1-1; 8 bases are a match to TRBD1. The CDR3 has 14 amino acids. With 6 bases clipped from V and 1 base from J, the junction kept 4 bases outside the gene matches. CDR1 and CDR2 from the germline V gene are LNHDA and SQIVND (reference sequence). CDR3 DNA sequence: TGTGCCAGTAGACCAGGGGGCGGGAACACTGAAGCTTTCTTT. Encoded protein: CASRPGGGNTEAFF. Filled out from reference TRBV19 and TRBJ1-1, the complete variable domain reads DGGITQSPKYLFRKEGQNVTLSCEQNLNHDAMYWYRQDPGQGLRLIYYSQIVNDFQKGDIAEGYSVSREKKESFPLTVTSAQKNPTAFYLCASRPGGGNTEAFFGQGTRLTVV.

This clone has a single count. The chain links TRBV5-1 to TRBJ2-3; 10 bases match TRBD2. CDR3 size: 17 residues. Germline V gene lookup returns CDR1 SGHRS and CDR2 YFSETQ. Trimming removed 4 bases from V and 4 bases from J; junction bases left unmatched: 12. The CDR3 region is CASSPWPTSGGADTQYF. The CDR3 DNA sequence: TGCGCCAGCAGCCCTTGGCCAACGAGCGGGGGGGCAGATACGCAGTATTTT.

The rearrangement links TRBV6-2 or TRBV6-3 to TRBJ1-2; a possible D gene is TRBD1 (6 bases). CDR3 length equals 16 residues. V lost 2 bases to trimming and J lost 2 bases, with 15 bases between them. Germline V CDR1 and CDR2: MNHEY, SVGEGT. CDR3 region: CASSYDRQEVNYGYTF. CDR3 in DNA: TGTGCCAGCAGTTACGACCGACAGGAAGTCAACTATGGCTACACCTTC.

V gene TRBV5-1 combines with J gene TRBJ2-7, with D possibly being TRBD2 (6 bases). This CDR3 has 14 amino acids. Germline CDR1 and CDR2: SGHRS and YFSETQ. Trimming shortened V by 0 bases and J by 3 bases, and 10 bases separated the two germline ends. The CDR3: CASSLGLGFYEQYF. DNA of the CDR3: TGCGCCAGCAGCTTGGGACTAGGGTTCTACGAGCAGTACTTC.

The chain carries TRBV19 and TRBJ1-1; 7 bases fit TRBD1. Germline CDR1 and CDR2: LNHDA and SQIVND (reference sequence). The CDR3 loop spans 14 amino acids. Trimming cost V 3 bases and J 12 bases; bases outside gene matches: 13. The CDR3 DNA reads as TGTGCCAGTAGTATTGGTCAGACAGGGATGGTATCTTTCTTT. This encodes CASSIGQTGMVSFF.

The rearrangement links TRBV5-1 to TRBJ2-1; D might be TRBD2 (6 bases). Germline V gene lookup returns CDR1 SGHRS and CDR2 YFSETQ. Between the trimmed V and J ends, which lost 6 bases and 0 bases, there was a span of 16 bases. This CDR3 spans 16 amino acids. CDR3 coding DNA: TGCGCCAGCATGATTGAAGCGGGTTCCTCCTACAATGAGCAGTTCTTC. It translates to CASMIEAGSSYNEQFF.

V usage is TRBV21-1 and J usage is TRBJ1-1; TRBD1, as called in the table, went unchecked against the DNA. TRBV21-1 is a documented pseudogene. The CDR3 loop spans 16 amino acids. CDR3 DNA sequence: TGTGCCAGCAGCAAATTGGGGGACAGGTCCCACACTGAAGCTTTCTTT. It translates to CASSKLGDRSHTEAFF.

This clone was seen a handful of times. The chain is built from TRBV6-2 or TRBV6-3 and TRBJ2-7; 8 bases line up with TRBD1. Germline CDR1 is MNHEY and CDR2 is SVGEGT. Trimming removed 1 base from V and 12 bases from J; junction bases left unmatched: 8. The CDR3 length is 13 residues. CDR3 sequence reads: CASSYLGTGWSYF. The CDR3 nucleotides read TGTGCCAGCAGTTACTTGGGGACAGGCTGGTCGTACTTC.

J is TRBJ2-2 and V is TRBV30, with TRBD1 identical over 10 bases. Germline V lookup: CDR1 GTSNPN, CDR2 SVGIG (reference sequence). After removal of 7 bases from V and 3 bases from J, the junction contained 2 bases not matched to a gene. The CDR3 loop spans 13 amino acids. CDR3 sequence: CASGTGDTGELFF. In DNA form, the CDR3 reads TGTGCCTCTGGGACAGGGGACACCGGGGAGCTGTTTTTT. The variable domain in full, with the rest retrieved from reference TRBV30 and TRBJ2-2, is SQTIHQWPATLVQPVGSPLSLECTVEGTSNPNLYWYRQAAGRGLQLLFYSVGIGQISSEVPQNLSASRPQDRQFILSSKKLLLSDSGFYLCASGTGDTGELFFGEGSRLTVL.

CDR3 nucleotides: TGTGCCAGCAGCTTATGGGGGGTCCAAGAGACCCAGTACTTC. Its translation is CASSLWGVQETQYF. This chain connects TRBV7-2 to TRBJ2-5, with D possibly matching TRBD2 (6 bases). In germline, CDR1 is SGHTA, CDR2 FQGNSA. V shed 2 bases and J shed 1 base, with 8 bases lying between them. The CDR3 runs 14 residues. Drawing the rest from reference TRBV7-2 and TRBJ2-5, the complete variable domain is GAGVSQSPSNKVTEKGKDVELRCDPISGHTALYWYRQSLGQGLEFLIYFQGNSAPDKSGLPSDRFSAERTGGSVSTLTIQRTQQEDSAVYLCASSLWGVQETQYFGPGTRLLVL.

The chain has TRBV11-3 and TRBJ2-5, with 10 bases lining up with TRBD1. The CDR3 extends over 16 amino acids. V was clipped by 3 bases and J by 2 bases; unmatched bases: 6. The germline gives CDR1 SGHNT, CDR2 YENEEA. CDR3 nucleotide sequence: TGTGCCAGCAGCTTCTCCGGGACAGGGGTACAAGAGACCCAGTACTTC. Protein sequence: CASSFSGTGVQETQYF.

The genes are TRBV21-1 and TRBJ2-3; no check of the table's D call, TRBD2, against the DNA was made. TRBV21-1 is annotated as a pseudogene. The CDR3 is made up of 14 amino acids. The CDR3 nucleotides are TGTGCCCCGCGGAAGTTCACCTACACAGATACGCAGTATTTT. It specifies CAPRKFTYTDTQYF.

The V call is TRBV6-1, the J call TRBJ1-1; weak D call: TRBD1 (5 bases). The CDR3 runs 15 residues. V was pared by 2 bases and J by 5 bases, with 15 bases between. Germline-derived CDR1 and CDR2 are MNHNS and SASEGT. CDR3 DNA sequence: TGTGCCAGCAGTGAAATTTTGGGGGGAGGTACTGAAGCTTTCTTT. It specifies CASSEILGGGTEAFF.

This clone was recorded a few times. The rearrangement links TRBV7-8 to TRBJ1-2; perhaps TRBD1 as D (5 bases). Trimming took off 5 bases at V and 9 bases at J, with 16 bases between the two ends. This CDR3 has 13 residues. The germline V gene encodes CDR1 SGHVS and CDR2 FQNEAQ. The CDR3 DNA reads as TGTGCCAGCAGCACGGGGCGGGATGTTAGCTACACCTTC. Its protein is CASSTGRDVSYTF.

The rearrangement uses TRBV11-2 and TRBJ2-7; TRBD1 agrees at 9 bases. The CDR3 contains 15 residues. The germline V gene encodes CDR1 SGHAT and CDR2 FQNNGV. V lost 6 bases, J lost 3 bases, and 9 bases stayed unmatched. The CDR3 DNA sequence: TGTGCCAGCAGGTCCGGGACAGGGTCCCTCTACGAGCAGTACTTC. It is translated as CASRSGTGSLYEQYF.

The chain combines TRBV7-9 with TRBJ2-6; the D gene is possibly TRBD2 (5 bases). The CDR3 spans 15 residues. Germline CDR1 SEHNR, CDR2 FQNEAQ (reference sequence). Trimming cost V 5 bases and J 0 bases, with 8 bases left between them. In DNA, the CDR3 is TGTGCCAGCAGCCCGAGCGGCTCTGGGGCCAACGTCCTGACTTTC. It encodes CASSPSGSGANVLTF.

The rearrangement joins TRBV11-1 to TRBJ2-5; 11 bases align to TRBD2. V gave up 3 bases and J gave up 5 bases; unmatched junction bases: 8. From germline, CDR1 is SGHAT and CDR2 FQDESV (reference sequence). The CDR3 contains 16 residues. The CDR3 region is CASSFARTSGRETQYF. For the CDR3, the DNA is TGTGCCAGCAGCTTCGCTCGGACTAGCGGGCGGGAGACCCAGTACTTC.